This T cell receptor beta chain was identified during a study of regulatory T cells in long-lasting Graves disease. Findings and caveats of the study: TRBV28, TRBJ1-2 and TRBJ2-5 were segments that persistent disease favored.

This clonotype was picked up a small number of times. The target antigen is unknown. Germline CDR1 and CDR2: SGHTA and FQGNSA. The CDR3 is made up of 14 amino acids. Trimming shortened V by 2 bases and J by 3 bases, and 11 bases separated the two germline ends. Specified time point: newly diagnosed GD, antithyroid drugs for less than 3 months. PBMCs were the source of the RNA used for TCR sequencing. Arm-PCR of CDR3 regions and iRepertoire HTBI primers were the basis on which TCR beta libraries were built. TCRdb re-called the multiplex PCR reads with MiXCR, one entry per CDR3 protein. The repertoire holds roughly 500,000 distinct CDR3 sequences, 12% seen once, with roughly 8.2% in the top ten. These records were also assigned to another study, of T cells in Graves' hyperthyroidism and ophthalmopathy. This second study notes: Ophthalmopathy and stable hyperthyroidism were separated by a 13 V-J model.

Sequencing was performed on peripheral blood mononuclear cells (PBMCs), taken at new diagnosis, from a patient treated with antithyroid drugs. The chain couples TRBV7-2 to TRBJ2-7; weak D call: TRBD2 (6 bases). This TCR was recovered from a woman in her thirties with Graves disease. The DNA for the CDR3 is TGTGCCAGCAGCTTAAGACCTAGCGTCTACGAGCAGTACTTC. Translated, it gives CASSLRPSVYEQYF.